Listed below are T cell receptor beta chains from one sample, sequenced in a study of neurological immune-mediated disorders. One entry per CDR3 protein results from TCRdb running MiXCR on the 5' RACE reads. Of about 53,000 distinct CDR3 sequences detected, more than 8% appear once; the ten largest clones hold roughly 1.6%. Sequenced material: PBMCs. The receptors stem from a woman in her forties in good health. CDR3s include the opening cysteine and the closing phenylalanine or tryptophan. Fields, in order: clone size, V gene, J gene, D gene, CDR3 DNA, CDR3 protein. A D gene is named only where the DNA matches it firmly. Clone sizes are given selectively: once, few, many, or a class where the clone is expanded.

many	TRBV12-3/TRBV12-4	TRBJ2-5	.	TGTGCCAGCAGTTTAGGCTTTGGAGCCCAAGAGACCCAGTACTTC	CASSLGFGAQETQYF
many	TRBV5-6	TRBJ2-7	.	TGTGCCAGCAGCGATTTGGTGAAGGGCGAGCAGTACTTC	CASSDLVKGEQYF
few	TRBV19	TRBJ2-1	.	TGTGCCAGTAGTATCGGAGGACGCAATGAGCAGTTCTTC	CASSIGGRNEQFF
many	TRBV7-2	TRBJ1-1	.	TGTGCCAGCAGCCAATCCACACTGGGTGAAGCTTTCTTT	CASSQSTLGEAFF
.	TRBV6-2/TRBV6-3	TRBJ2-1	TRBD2	TGTGCCAGTAATACACCACGTAGCGGGATGTCCTACAATGAGCAGTTCTTC	CASNTPRSGMSYNEQFF
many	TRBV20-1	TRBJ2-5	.	TGCAGTGCTAGATCTCGGCAGGAGACCCAGTACTTC	CSARSRQETQYF
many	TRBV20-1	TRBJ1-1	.	TGCAGTGCTAGGGGGCACAAGTTTGAAGCTTTCTTT	CSARGHKFEAFF
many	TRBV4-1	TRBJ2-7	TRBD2	TGCGCCAGCAGCCAAGATAGTTTGAGGTCTAGCGGGGGCTACGAGCAGTACTTC	CASSQDSLRSSGGYEQYF
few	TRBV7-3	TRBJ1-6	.	TGTGCCAGCAGCCCCTCCTCCGATTCACCCCTCCACTTT	CASSPSSDSPLHF
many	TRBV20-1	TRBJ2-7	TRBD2	TGCAGTGCTAGGGAGGGGAGCGGGGGAGCCTACGAGCAGTACTTC	CSAREGSGGAYEQYF
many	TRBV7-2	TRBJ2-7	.	TGTGCCAGCAGCTTCCCCGGGACGCCGGCAGCCTACGAGCAGTACTTC	CASSFPGTPAAYEQYF
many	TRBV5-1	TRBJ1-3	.	TGCGCCAGCACCCCACGGGGACCGAGCTCTGGAAACACCATATATTTT	CASTPRGPSSGNTIYF
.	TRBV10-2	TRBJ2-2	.	TGCGCCAGCAGTGATATGTCCGGGGAGCTGTTTTTT	CASSDMSGELFF
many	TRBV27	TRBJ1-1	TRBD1	TGTGCCAGCAGTTCACGACAGGGGACTACTGAAGCTTTCTTT	CASSSRQGTTEAFF
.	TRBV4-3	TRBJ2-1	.	TGCGCCAGCAGCCAAGATTTCGGGTCGGGGTACAATGAGCAGTTCTTC	CASSQDFGSGYNEQFF
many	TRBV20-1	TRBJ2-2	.	TGCAGTGCTAGAGATCTCGAGAACACCGGGGAGCTGTTTTTT	CSARDLENTGELFF
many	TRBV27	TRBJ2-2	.	TGTGCCAGCAGTTTACGTCGGAACACCGGGGAGCTGTTTTTT	CASSLRRNTGELFF
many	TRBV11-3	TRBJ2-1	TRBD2	TGTGCCAGCAGCTTAGCTAGCGGGTGGTACAATGAGCAGTTCTTC	CASSLASGWYNEQFF
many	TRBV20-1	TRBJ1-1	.	TGCAGTGCTAACTGGCCAGCCTCGGACGAAGCTTTCTTT	CSANWPASDEAFF
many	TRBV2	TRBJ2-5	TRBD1	TGTGCCAGCAGTGTGGACAGGGGAGATGGGGAGACCCAGTACTTC	CASSVDRGDGETQYF
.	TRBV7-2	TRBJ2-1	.	TGTGCCAGCAGCTTAGACGGGTACAATGAGCAGTTCTTC	CASSLDGYNEQFF